Each of the 22 T cell receptor beta chains below was sequenced from the same sample in a study of beta chain features in type 1 diabetes. Study results and caveats: Moderately but significantly shorter TCRB CDR3s were found in Type 1 diabetes patients in all four CD4+ subsets.

No antigens are known for them. Since all of the isolated RNA was reverse transcribed, expressed TCRB transcripts were what got sequenced. The repertoire was sequenced with immunoSEQ multiplex PCR; TCRdb's copy has only in-frame clones and lacks some. The sample carries some 110,000 clones, roughly 15% recorded once. The specimen sequenced was central memory CD4+ T cells from blood. These receptors came from a man aged 25-45 years with type 1 diabetes.

The V and J genes are TRBV2 and TRBJ1-5, with D maybe TRBD1 (5 bases). From germline, CDR1 is SNHLY and CDR2 FYNNEI. V gave up 8 bases and J gave up 5 bases, with 19 bases separating them. This CDR3 is 15 amino acids long. CDR3 nucleotide sequence: TGTGCCAGCGCGTCCCGGGACGGCGGATATCAGCCCCAGCATTTT. This encodes CASASRDGGYQPQHF. Complete variable domain (other parts from reference TRBV2 and TRBJ1-5): EPEVTQTPSHQVTQMGQEVILRCVPISNHLYFYWYRQILGQKVEFLVSFYNNEISEKSEIFDDQFSVERPDGSNFTLKIRSTKLEDSAMYFCASASRDGGYQPQHFGDGTRLSIL.

This clone has a count of ten or more. The V gene is TRBV5-1, the J gene TRBJ1-6, with no clear D. Germline V gives CDR1 SGHRS, CDR2 YFSETQ. The CDR3 is 13 residues long. The V end was cut by 6 bases, the J end by 9 bases, with 13 bases between. CDR3 sequence reads: CASTDGLSSPLHF. In DNA, the CDR3 is TGCGCCAGCACAGACGGATTAAGTTCACCCCTCCACTTT. The full variable domain, in which reference TRBV5-1 and TRBJ1-6 provide the parts outside the CDR3, is KAGVTQTPRYLIKTRGQQVTLSCSPISGHRSVSWYQQTPGQGLQFLFEYFSETQRNKGNFPGRFSGRQFSNSRSEMNVSTLELGDSALYLCASTDGLSSPLHFGNGTRLTVT.

This clone has only a few counts. V gene TRBV6-5 combines with J gene TRBJ1-2, with no clear D. Trimming took off 7 bases at V and 0 bases at J, with 15 bases between the two ends. Germline V gene data show CDR1 as MNHEY and CDR2 as SVGAGI. The CDR3 totals 15 residues. Here the CDR3 DNA reads TGTGCCAGCACCACCACCACCAGGACTAACTATGGCTACACCTTC. It encodes CASTTTTRTNYGYTF.

This rearrangement joins TRBV6-5 to TRBJ1-2; no clear D. Germline V gene sequence: CDR1 MNHEY, CDR2 SVGAGI. The CDR3 runs 14 residues. With 2 bases removed from V and 2 bases from J, the gap between germline ends came to 9 bases. The CDR3 reads CASSYGPFNYGYTF. In DNA, the CDR3 is TGTGCCAGCAGTTACGGGCCTTTCAACTATGGCTACACCTTC.

This clone was counted at least ten times. The genes are TRBV4-3 and TRBJ1-5; no clear D. The V end lost 0 bases, the J end lost 4 bases, and 19 bases lay between the germline ends. This CDR3 is 18 amino acids long. Germline V gives CDR1 LGHNA, CDR2 YSLEER. The CDR3 DNA reads as TGCGCCAGCAGCCAAGATCCTCATCAGGCTCGAAGTAATCAGCCCCAGCATTTT. It is translated as CASSQDPHQARSNQPQHF.

The chain couples TRBV5-1 to TRBJ2-1; TRBD1 aligns across 8 bases. With V trimmed by 2 bases and J by 9 bases, 4 bases remained unmatched. The CDR3 runs to 13 residues. Germline CDR1 is SGHRS and CDR2 is YFSETQ. The CDR3, as DNA: TGCGCCAGCAGCTTTACGGGGACAGGTGAGCAGTTCTTC. As protein: CASSFTGTGEQFF.

This clone was seen a few times. This chain joins TRBV7-2 and TRBJ2-7; 9 bases match TRBD1. The germline V gene has CDR1 SGHTA and CDR2 FQGNSA. This CDR3 has 14 amino acids. V was pared by 3 bases and J by 4 bases, with 4 bases of the junction left unmatched. The CDR3 coding sequence is TGTGCCAGCAGCTTGGGACAGGGTTGGTACGAGCAGTACTTC. The encoded protein is CASSLGQGWYEQYF.

This clone was detected only a few times. V usage is TRBV7-2 and J usage is TRBJ2-1, with 11 positions matching TRBD1. CDR3 length: 16 residues. Germline CDR1 SGHTA, CDR2 FQGNSA. The V gene end was trimmed by 5 bases and the J gene end by 8 bases; junction bases not matched to a gene: 11. The CDR3, as DNA: TGTGCCAGCAGCCCCAGGACAGGGGGCGGCTGGGATGAGCAGTTCTTC. Translation: CASSPRTGGGWDEQFF.

There are a few counts of this clone. The gene calls are TRBV29-1 and TRBJ1-2; D remains ambiguous. Germline CDR1 is SQVTM and CDR2 is ANQGSEA. With 5 bases removed from V and 4 bases from J, the gap between germline ends came to 8 bases. There are 11 residues in the CDR3. The CDR3 nucleotides read TGCAGCGTTAACAGCTTCTATGGCTACACCTTC. As protein: CSVNSFYGYTF.

This clone was detected a few times. V gene TRBV7-3 combines with J gene TRBJ1-2; no clear D gene. With 4 bases removed from V and 7 bases from J, the gap between germline ends came to 13 bases. Looked up from germline, CDR1 is SGHTA and CDR2 is FQGTGA. The CDR3 loop spans 13 amino acids. In DNA, the CDR3 is TGTGCCAGCAGCTCCTCCAGCGTTGGTGGCTACACCTTC. Translated: CASSSSSVGGYTF.

This clone was detected a few times. Other DNA sequences of this sample code for an identical CDR3. J is TRBJ2-7 and V is TRBV7-2, with TRBD1 matching over 9 bases. The CDR3 loop spans 13 amino acids. From germline, CDR1 is SGHTA and CDR2 FQGNSA. The V gene end was trimmed by 5 bases and the J gene end by 5 bases; junction bases not matched to a gene: 4. CDR3 loop: CASSLTGGDEQYF. CDR3 DNA: TGTGCCAGCAGCCTGACAGGGGGAGACGAGCAGTACTTC. Full variable domain (remainder filled in from reference TRBV7-2 and TRBJ2-7): GAGVSQSPSNKVTEKGKDVELRCDPISGHTALYWYRQSLGQGLEFLIYFQGNSAPDKSGLPSDRFSAERTGGSVSTLTIQRTQQEDSAVYLCASSLTGGDEQYFGPGTRLTVT.

This clone was observed at least ten times. V and J are TRBV7-2 and TRBJ2-5; unclear D gene. Trimming removed 3 bases from V and 5 bases from J, with 7 bases in between. In germline, CDR1 is SGHTA, CDR2 FQGNSA. This CDR3 contains 12 residues. CDR3 nucleotides: TGTGCCAGCAGCTTCAGGTCGGAGACCCAGTACTTC. As protein: CASSFRSETQYF.

With respect to this clone: This sample also contains other DNA sequences that code for the same CDR3. The rearrangement links TRBV29-1 to TRBJ2-7; 10 bases are shared with TRBD1. The germline CDR1 and CDR2 sequences are SQVTM and ANQGSEA. This CDR3 contains 13 residues. V lost 3 bases to trimming and J lost 5 bases; unmatched junction nucleotides: 4. The CDR3 nucleotides read TGCAGCGTTGAGAGGGGACAGGGGAACGAGCAGTACTTC. It specifies CSVERGQGNEQYF.

Concerning this clone itself: This probably arose from a read error, given a far larger clone one base away. The chain carries TRBV2 and TRBJ2-2, with a tentative D call TRBD1 (5 bases). Germline CDR1 is SNHLY and CDR2 is FYNNEI. CDR3 size: 13 residues. The CDR3 sequence is CARRQGNTGELFF. CDR3 bases: TGTGCCCGCAGGCAGGGGAACACCGGGGAGCTGTTTTTT.

This chain joins TRBV6-5 and TRBJ2-2, with D unclear. V was shortened by 5 bases and J by 0 bases, with 10 bases between the two germline ends. The CDR3 sequence is 15 residues long. Germline CDR1 reads MNHEY; CDR2 reads SVGAGI. The CDR3 DNA follows: TGTGCCAGCAGTAGGAAGGGCCCGAACACCGGGGAGCTGTTTTTT. Encoded protein: CASSRKGPNTGELFF.

This clone was counted ten times or more. The chain combines TRBV7-2 with TRBJ2-3; no reliable D call. Looked up from germline, CDR1 is SGHTA and CDR2 is FQGNSA. This CDR3 has 14 residues. The germline V and J ends were trimmed by 6 bases and 0 bases, with 10 bases remaining between them. CDR3 sequence reads: CASRSEPSTDTQYF. CDR3 DNA sequence: TGTGCCAGCAGGAGCGAGCCGAGCACAGATACGCAGTATTTT.

The chain recombines TRBV7-8 with TRBJ2-3; D possibly corresponds to TRBD2 (7 bases). This CDR3 comprises 17 residues. V dropped 5 bases and J dropped 4 bases, with 22 bases sitting between them. Germline lookup yields CDR1 SGHVS and CDR2 FQNEAQ. CDR3 DNA sequence: TGTGCCAGCAGCCCCATTCACGAGGGGGGGCGATCAGATACGCAGTATTTT. Translation gives CASSPIHEGGRSDTQYF.

The chain carries TRBV5-1 and TRBJ1-6; possibly TRBD1 for D (6 bases). The V gene's germline CDR1 is SGHRS and CDR2 YFSETQ. Trimming took 2 bases from V and 5 from J, leaving 8 bases between them. This CDR3 has 14 residues. The DNA of the CDR3 is TGCGCCAGCAGCTTCGGGACAAATAATTCACCCCTCCACTTT. Translation: CASSFGTNNSPLHF.

This clone was recorded many times. J is TRBJ2-3 and V is TRBV2; 9 bases agree with TRBD1. Germline CDR1 reads SNHLY; CDR2 reads FYNNEI. The CDR3 consists of 14 residues. With 4 bases clipped from V and 2 bases from J, the junction kept 1 base outside the gene matches. CDR3 coding DNA: TGTGCCAGCAGTGGGACAGGGGTCACAGATACGCAGTATTTT. The encoded protein is CASSGTGVTDTQYF.

This clone appeared a few times. Other DNA sequences from this sample encode an identical CDR3 as well. The chain couples TRBV5-1 to TRBJ2-3; TRBD2 is a possible D gene (6 bases). In germline, CDR1 is SGHRS, CDR2 YFSETQ. CDR3 length equals 14 residues. V was cut by 4 bases and J by 2 bases, with 11 bases left in between. The CDR3 loop is CASSRDSPTDTQYF. The CDR3 DNA reads as TGCGCCAGCAGCAGGGACTCCCCCACAGATACGCAGTATTTT.

The chain links TRBV30 to TRBJ2-5, with D tentatively TRBD1 or TRBD2 (5 bases each). The DNA end favors TRBJ2-7, so the J call may be wrong. From germline, CDR1 is GTSNPN and CDR2 SVGIG (reference sequence). The CDR3 contains 13 residues. CDR3 region: CAFNIPGPYEQYF. CDR3 nucleotide sequence: TGTGCCTTTAACATACCGGGACCTTACGAGCAGTACTTC.

The V gene is TRBV9, the J gene TRBJ2-7, with TRBD1 as a possible D gene (5 bases). The CDR3 is made up of 14 amino acids. The V gene's germline CDR1 is SGDLS and CDR2 YYNGEE. Trimming pared 3 bases from V and 1 base from J, leaving 11 bases between. CDR3 in amino acids: CASSASDSSYEQYF. DNA of the CDR3: TGTGCCAGCAGCGCCTCCGACAGTTCCTACGAGCAGTACTTC. The whole variable domain, filled in from reference TRBV9 and TRBJ2-7, reads DSGVTQTPKHLITATGQRVTLRCSPRSGDLSVYWYQQSLDQGLQFLIQYYNGEERAKGNILERFSAQQFPDLHSELNLSSLELGDSALYFCASSASDSSYEQYFGPGTRLTVT.